The 23 T cell receptor beta chains in this list originate from one sample, sequenced in a study of T cells in Graves' hyperthyroidism and ophthalmopathy. Amplification of TCR beta CDR3 regions used RNA as the template. When the TCR CDR3 underwent first-round RT-PCR, the HTBI primer set was used. A single record per CDR3 protein comes from TCRdb applying MiXCR to the multiplex PCR reads. This sample carries under 300,000 distinct CDR3 sequences, 20% to 30% of them seen once, and the ten largest clones take about 25%. The sample taken for sequencing was blood. Receptors originate from a man aged 35 to 55 with Graves' hyperthyroidism that later progressed to Graves' ophthalmopathy.

This clonotype was recorded at least ten times. V usage is TRBV27 and J usage is TRBJ2-7; no definite D call. V was clipped by 5 bases and J by 4 bases, with 12 bases between them. Germline values: CDR1 MNHEY, CDR2 SMNVEV (reference sequence). The CDR3 extends over 13 amino acids. The CDR3 DNA reads TGTGCCAGCAGTCCGATAAACCCATACGAGCAGTACTTC. Protein sequence: CASSPINPYEQYF.

This clonotype has ten or more counts. The chain carries TRBV6-1 and TRBJ1-2; D remains ambiguous. Trimming removed 2 bases from V and 5 bases from J, with 6 bases in between. CDR3 length: 12 amino acids. The germline V gene encodes CDR1 MNHNS and CDR2 SASEGT. The CDR3 DNA sequence: TGTGCCAGCAGTGAACCGGGATATGGCTACACCTTC. As protein: CASSEPGYGYTF.

This clonotype appeared many times. V usage is TRBV19 and J usage is TRBJ1-5; perhaps TRBD1 as D (5 bases). Germline V gene lookup returns CDR1 LNHDA and CDR2 SQIVND (reference sequence). The V end was cut by 8 bases, the J end by 3 bases, with 8 bases between. The CDR3 length is 12 residues. The CDR3 is CASWDYNQPQHF. The CDR3 nucleotides read TGTGCCAGTTGGGACTACAATCAGCCCCAGCATTTT.

Here the CDR3 DNA reads TGCAGTGCTAGAGATTCGGGGAAGGCTCAGAACTATGGCTACACCTTC. This gives the protein CSARDSGKAQNYGYTF. The J gene is TRBJ1-2, the V gene TRBV20-1; the D is unclear. CDR3 size: 16 residues. CDR1 and CDR2 (germline): DFQATT, SNEGSKA (reference sequence). V was clipped by 0 bases and J by 2 bases, with 16 bases between them.

This clonotype was picked up many times. The chain carries TRBV10-3 and TRBJ2-7, with D unclear. CDR1 is ENHRY, CDR2 SYGVKD, per germline. CDR3 length: 13 amino acids. Trimming removed 7 bases at V and 3 bases at J, with 13 bases between. CDR3 residues: CAIKQSVDYEQYF. The DNA for the CDR3 is TGTGCCATCAAACAGTCCGTAGACTACGAGCAGTACTTC.

This clonotype appeared many times. The gene calls are TRBV19 and TRBJ2-2, with D unclear. CDR3 size: 14 residues. Trimming stripped 8 bases from V and 2 bases from J, with 12 bases between. CDR1 is LNHDA and CDR2 is SQIVND in the germline V gene (reference sequence). The CDR3 DNA sequence: TGTGCCAGTGGGTGGTGGAGTAACACCGGGGAGCTGTTTTTT. It is translated as CASGWWSNTGELFF.

This clonotype was found many times. The genes are TRBV28 and TRBJ1-3; D not resolved. The CDR3 runs 12 residues. Trimming removed 1 base from V and 5 bases from J, with 3 bases in between. Germline loops: CDR1 MDHEN, CDR2 SYDVKM. The CDR3 coding sequence is TGTGCCAGCAGTTTATCAAGAAACACCATATATTTT. Its translation: CASSLSRNTIYF. Combining the CDR3 with reference TRBV28 and TRBJ1-3 gives the whole variable domain DVKVTQSSRYLVKRTGEKVFLECVQDMDHENMFWYRQDPGLGLRLIYFSYDVKMKEKGDIPEGYSVSREKKERFSLILESASTNQTSMYLCASSLSRNTIYFGEGSWLTVV.

At least ten counts were recorded for this clonotype. This rearrangement joins TRBV7-6 to TRBJ2-7; D not certain. The germline V gene encodes CDR1 SGHVS and CDR2 FNYEAQ. Trimming shortened V by 1 base and J by 2 bases, and 15 bases separated the two germline ends. The CDR3 loop spans 16 amino acids. The chain's CDR3 is CASSLVVGSPTYEQYF. The CDR3 DNA follows: TGTGCCAGCAGCTTAGTAGTAGGTAGCCCTACCTACGAGCAGTACTTC.

This rearrangement joins TRBV28 to TRBJ2-7; the D gene could be TRBD1 or TRBD2 (5 bases each). The length of the CDR3 is 11 residues. Germline values: CDR1 MDHEN, CDR2 SYDVKM. V lost 8 bases to trimming and J lost 7 bases, with 12 bases between them. CDR3 sequence reads: CASQWGREQYF. The CDR3 coding sequence is TGTGCCAGCCAGTGGGGACGGGAGCAGTACTTC.

There are a few counts of this clonotype. CDR3 in DNA: TGTGCCAGCAGTGGGGTCCTCGTCTACGAGCAGTACTTC. As protein: CASSGVLVYEQYF. The chain combines TRBV28 with TRBJ2-7, with no clear D. Germline values: CDR1 MDHEN, CDR2 SYDVKM. Trimming pared 5 bases from V and 3 bases from J, leaving 11 bases between. This CDR3 spans 13 amino acids.

This clonotype was recorded at least ten times. This chain joins TRBV2 and TRBJ2-7; TRBD2 might be the D (6 bases). V lost 6 bases and J lost 5, with 20 bases in between. CDR1 is SNHLY and CDR2 is FYNNEI in the germline V gene. This CDR3 region has 15 residues. Written as DNA, the CDR3 is TGTGCCAGCAGCTCCCAGGGACTTCCTCCAAACGAGCAGTACTTC. This translates into CASSSQGLPPNEQYF.

This clonotype was observed many times. The V call is TRBV12-3 or TRBV12-4, the J call TRBJ2-5; a weak D match, TRBD2 (6 bases). Trimming shortened V by 5 bases and J by 1 base, and 14 bases separated the two germline ends. This CDR3 spans 15 amino acids. Here the CDR3 DNA reads TGTGCCAGCAGTCAAGAAGCGGGTGTCCAAGAGACCCAGTACTTC. Translating gives CASSQEAGVQETQYF.

V usage is TRBV19 and J usage is TRBJ2-5; TRBD1 matches at 9 bases. Trimming removed 3 bases from V and 5 bases from J; junction bases left unmatched: 7. The CDR3 extends over 15 amino acids. From germline, CDR1 is LNHDA and CDR2 SQIVND (reference sequence). The chain's CDR3 is CASSIGDRVRETQYF. The DNA of the CDR3 is TGTGCCAGTAGTATCGGGGACAGGGTGAGGGAGACCCAGTACTTC.

In this sample, this clonotype turned up many times. V and J are TRBV19 and TRBJ2-3; a weak D match, TRBD1 (6 bases). The CDR3 is 13 amino acids. Trimming left V 7 bases short and J 7 bases short, with 15 bases between. CDR1 and CDR2 (germline): LNHDA, SQIVND (reference sequence). The CDR3 loop is CASKVQGTNTQYF. CDR3 coding DNA: TGTGCCAGTAAGGTCCAGGGGACGAATACGCAGTATTTT. Combining the CDR3 with reference TRBV19 and TRBJ2-3 gives the whole variable domain DGGITQSPKYLFRKEGQNVTLSCEQNLNHDAMYWYRQDPGQGLRLIYYSQIVNDFQKGDIAEGYSVSREKKESFPLTVTSAQKNPTAFYLCASKVQGTNTQYFGPGTRLTVL.

Many counts were recorded for this clonotype. The V gene is TRBV18, the J gene TRBJ2-5, with D possibly matching TRBD2 (5 bases). V lost 3 bases, J lost 3 bases, and 11 bases lay in between. The germline V gene has CDR1 KGHSH and CDR2 LQKENI. The CDR3 extends over 14 amino acids. This CDR3 reads CASSPPPGEETQYF. CDR3 bases: TGTGCCAGCTCACCTCCCCCCGGGGAAGAGACCCAGTACTTC.

This clonotype was observed at least ten times. This chain connects TRBV12-3 or TRBV12-4 to TRBJ1-2; no firm D call. The V gene lost 8 bases and the J gene lost 2 bases, with 15 bases spanning the gap. There are 14 residues in the CDR3. The CDR3 region has the DNA TGTGCCAGCGGACCCACGGCAGGAAACTATGGCTACACCTTC. It codes for CASGPTAGNYGYTF.

This clonotype has a count of ten or more. The genes are TRBV24-1 and TRBJ2-7; a weak D match, TRBD1 (7 bases). Trimming shortened V by 4 bases and J by 3 bases, and 15 bases separated the two germline ends. There are 15 residues in the CDR3. Germline V gives CDR1 KGHDR, CDR2 SFDVKD. CDR3 nucleotide sequence: TGTGCCACCAGTGACCCCCGGCAGGGGGGCTACGAGCAGTACTTC. Protein product: CATSDPRQGGYEQYF.

Many counts were recorded for this clonotype. This chain joins TRBV7-2 and TRBJ2-7; either TRBD1 or TRBD2 may supply D (6 bases each). The CDR3 contains 14 residues. Germline-derived CDR1 and CDR2 are SGHTA and FQGNSA. V gave up 1 base and J gave up 4 bases, with 11 bases separating them. The CDR3 sequence is CASSLGGGLYEQYF. The DNA for the CDR3 is TGTGCCAGCAGCTTAGGAGGGGGACTGTACGAGCAGTACTTC. Looking up the rest from reference TRBV7-2 and TRBJ2-7 gives the full variable domain: GAGVSQSPSNKVTEKGKDVELRCDPISGHTALYWYRQSLGQGLEFLIYFQGNSAPDKSGLPSDRFSAERTGGSVSTLTIQRTQQEDSAVYLCASSLGGGLYEQYFGPGTRLTVT.

This clonotype is medium-sized. V is TRBV11-2 and J is TRBJ2-2; D is undetermined. The germline V gene has CDR1 SGHAT and CDR2 FQNNGV. The CDR3 has 13 amino acids. Trimming took off 6 bases at V and 6 bases at J, with 11 bases between the two ends. The CDR3 nucleotides read TGTGCCAGCAGAACCATTGGGGCCGGGGAGCTGTTTTTT. This codes for CASRTIGAGELFF.

This clonotype was observed many times. V and J are TRBV20-1 and TRBJ2-7; 9 nucleotides agree with TRBD1. The V and J ends lost 3 bases and 3 bases, in that order; junction bases with no gene match: 18. The CDR3 is 18 residues long. Germline V lookup: CDR1 DFQATT, CDR2 SNEGSKA (reference sequence). CDR3 sequence: CSARGTGILRTNHYEQYF. The DNA of the CDR3 is TGCAGTGCTAGGGGGACAGGGATTCTCAGAACGAATCACTACGAGCAGTACTTC.

This clonotype appeared many times. This rearrangement joins TRBV20-1 to TRBJ2-7; D is tentatively TRBD1 or TRBD2 (5 bases each). V was shortened by 0 bases and J by 0 bases, with 15 bases between the two germline ends. Germline loops: CDR1 DFQATT, CDR2 SNEGSKA (reference sequence). There are 16 residues in the CDR3. In DNA, the CDR3 is TGCAGTGCTAGAGATATCCGGGACCCCGTCTCCTACGAGCAGTACTTC. Amino acid sequence: CSARDIRDPVSYEQYF.

By frequency in the sample, this clonotype is medium-sized. The chain couples TRBV29-1 to TRBJ2-7; 10 nucleotides align to TRBD1. The CDR3 is made up of 14 amino acids. With V trimmed by 7 bases and J by 2 bases, 8 bases remained unmatched. The V gene's germline CDR1 is SQVTM and CDR2 ANQGSEA. CDR3 in DNA: TGCAGCGGTGGGGGACAGGGGTTGGCCTACGAGCAGTACTTC. It codes for CSGGGQGLAYEQYF.

In its sample, this clonotype was seen many times. The chain links TRBV29-1 to TRBJ1-5, with D unclear. The length of the CDR3 is 13 residues. V lost 3 bases and J lost 3, with 9 bases in between. In germline, CDR1 is SQVTM, CDR2 ANQGSEA. The CDR3 spells CSVEVSLNQPQHF. The CDR3 nucleotides are TGCAGCGTTGAGGTTTCGCTCAATCAGCCCCAGCATTTT.